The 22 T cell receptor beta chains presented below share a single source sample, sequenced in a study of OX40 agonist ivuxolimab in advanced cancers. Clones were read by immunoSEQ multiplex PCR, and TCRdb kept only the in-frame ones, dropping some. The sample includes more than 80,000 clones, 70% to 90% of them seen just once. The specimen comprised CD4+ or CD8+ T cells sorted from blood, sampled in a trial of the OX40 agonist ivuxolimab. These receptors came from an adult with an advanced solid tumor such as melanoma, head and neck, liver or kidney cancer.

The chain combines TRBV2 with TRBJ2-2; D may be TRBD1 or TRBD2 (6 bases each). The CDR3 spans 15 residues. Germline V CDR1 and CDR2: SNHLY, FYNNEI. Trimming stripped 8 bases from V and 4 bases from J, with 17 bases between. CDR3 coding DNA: TGTGCCAGCCGAGGGGGGCAGGGAGTCACCGGGGAGCTGTTTTTT. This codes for CASRGGQGVTGELFF.

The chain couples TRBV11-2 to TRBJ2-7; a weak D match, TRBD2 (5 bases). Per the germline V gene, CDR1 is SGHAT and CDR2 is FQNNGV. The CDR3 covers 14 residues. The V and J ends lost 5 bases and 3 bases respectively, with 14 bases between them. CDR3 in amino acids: CASSPDSGIYEQYF. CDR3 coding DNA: TGTGCCAGCAGCCCTGACTCGGGGATCTACGAGCAGTACTTC.

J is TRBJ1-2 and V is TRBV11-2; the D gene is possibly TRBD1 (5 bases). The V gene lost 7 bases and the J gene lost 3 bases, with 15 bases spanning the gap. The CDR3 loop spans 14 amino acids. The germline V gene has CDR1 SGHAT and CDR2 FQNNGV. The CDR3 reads CASTPGRGDYGYTF. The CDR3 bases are TGTGCCAGCACCCCAGGGAGGGGCGACTATGGCTACACCTTC.

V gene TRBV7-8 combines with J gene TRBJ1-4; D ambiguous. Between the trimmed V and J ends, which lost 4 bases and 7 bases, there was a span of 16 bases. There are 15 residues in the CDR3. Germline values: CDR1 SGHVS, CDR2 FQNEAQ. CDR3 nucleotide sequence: TGTGCCAGCAGCTCCAGCAATCATAATTTTGAAAAACTGTTTTTT. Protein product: CASSSSNHNFEKLFF.

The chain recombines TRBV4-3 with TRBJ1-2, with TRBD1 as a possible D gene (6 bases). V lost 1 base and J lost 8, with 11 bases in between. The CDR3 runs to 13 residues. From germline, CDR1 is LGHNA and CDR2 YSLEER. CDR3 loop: CASSQVGGRGYTF. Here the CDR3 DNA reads TGCGCCAGCAGCCAAGTTGGGGGGCGCGGCTACACCTTC.

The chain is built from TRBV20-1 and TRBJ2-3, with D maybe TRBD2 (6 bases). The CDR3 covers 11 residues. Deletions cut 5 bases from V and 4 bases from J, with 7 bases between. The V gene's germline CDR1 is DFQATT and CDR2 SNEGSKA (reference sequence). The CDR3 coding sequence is TGCAGTGCTGCTAGCGCAGATACGCAGTATTTT. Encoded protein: CSAASADTQYF.

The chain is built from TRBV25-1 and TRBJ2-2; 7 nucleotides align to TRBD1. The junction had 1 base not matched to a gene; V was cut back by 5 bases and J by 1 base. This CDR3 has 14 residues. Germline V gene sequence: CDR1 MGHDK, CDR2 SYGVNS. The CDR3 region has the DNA TGTGCCAGCAGTCACAGGGGGAACACCGGGGAGCTGTTTTTT. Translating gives CASSHRGNTGELFF.

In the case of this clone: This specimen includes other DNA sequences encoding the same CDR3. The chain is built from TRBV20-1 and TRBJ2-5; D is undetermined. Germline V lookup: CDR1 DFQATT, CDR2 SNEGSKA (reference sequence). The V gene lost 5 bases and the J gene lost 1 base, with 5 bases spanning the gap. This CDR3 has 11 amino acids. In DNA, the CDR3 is TGCAGTGCTGGGCCCCAAGAGACCCAGTACTTC. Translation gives CSAGPQETQYF.

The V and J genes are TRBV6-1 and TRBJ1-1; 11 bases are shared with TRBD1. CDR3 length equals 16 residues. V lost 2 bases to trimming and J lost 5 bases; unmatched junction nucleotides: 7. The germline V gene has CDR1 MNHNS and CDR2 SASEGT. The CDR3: CASSERTGGAGTEAFF. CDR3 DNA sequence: TGTGCCAGCAGTGAACGGACAGGGGGCGCTGGGACTGAAGCTTTCTTT.

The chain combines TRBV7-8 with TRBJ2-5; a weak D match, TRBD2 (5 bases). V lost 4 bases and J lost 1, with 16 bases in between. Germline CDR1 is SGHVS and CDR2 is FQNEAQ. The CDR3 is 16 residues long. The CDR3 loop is CASSYEGIPIQETQYF. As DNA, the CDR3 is TGTGCCAGCAGCTACGAGGGTATTCCAATCCAAGAGACCCAGTACTTC.

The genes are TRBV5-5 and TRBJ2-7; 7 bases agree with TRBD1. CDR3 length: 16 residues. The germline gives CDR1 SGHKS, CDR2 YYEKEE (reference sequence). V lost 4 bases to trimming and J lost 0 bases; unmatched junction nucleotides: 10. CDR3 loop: CASSIRTGPSSYEQYF. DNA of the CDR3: TGTGCCAGCAGCATACGGACAGGACCTAGCTCCTACGAGCAGTACTTC.

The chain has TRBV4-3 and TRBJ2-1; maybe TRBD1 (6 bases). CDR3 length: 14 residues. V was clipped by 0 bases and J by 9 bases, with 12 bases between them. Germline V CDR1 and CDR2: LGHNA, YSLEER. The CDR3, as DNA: TGCGCCAGCAGCCAAGATCTTGCCAGGGGTGAGCAGTTCTTC. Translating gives CASSQDLARGEQFF.

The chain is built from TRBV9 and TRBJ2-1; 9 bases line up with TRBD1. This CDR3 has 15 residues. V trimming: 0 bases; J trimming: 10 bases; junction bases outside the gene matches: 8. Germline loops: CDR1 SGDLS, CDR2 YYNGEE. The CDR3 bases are TGTGCCAGCAGCGTAGCTCCGGGACAGGGTTCCGAGCAGTTCTTC. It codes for CASSVAPGQGSEQFF.

The CDR3 DNA follows: TGTGCCAGCAGCCCTGGTCGGGCAGGCCGCTCCTACAATGAGCAGTTCTTC. Protein sequence: CASSPGRAGRSYNEQFF. The rearrangement uses TRBV5-6 and TRBJ2-1; D is unresolved. The CDR3 has 17 residues. V was clipped by 4 bases and J by 0 bases, with 17 bases between them. Looked up from germline, CDR1 is SGHDT and CDR2 is YYEEEE.

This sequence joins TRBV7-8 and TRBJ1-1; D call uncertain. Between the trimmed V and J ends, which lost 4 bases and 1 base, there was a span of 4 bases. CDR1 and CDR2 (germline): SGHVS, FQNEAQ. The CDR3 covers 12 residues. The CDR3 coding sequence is TGTGCCAGCAGCTGGACGAACACTGAAGCTTTCTTT. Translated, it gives CASSWTNTEAFF.

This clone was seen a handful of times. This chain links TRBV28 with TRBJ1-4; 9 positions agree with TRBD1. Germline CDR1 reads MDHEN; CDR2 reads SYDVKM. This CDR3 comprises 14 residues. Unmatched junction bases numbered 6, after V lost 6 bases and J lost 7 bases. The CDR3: CASRPRDRAEKLFF. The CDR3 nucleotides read TGTGCCAGCAGGCCACGGGACAGGGCTGAAAAACTGTTTTTT.

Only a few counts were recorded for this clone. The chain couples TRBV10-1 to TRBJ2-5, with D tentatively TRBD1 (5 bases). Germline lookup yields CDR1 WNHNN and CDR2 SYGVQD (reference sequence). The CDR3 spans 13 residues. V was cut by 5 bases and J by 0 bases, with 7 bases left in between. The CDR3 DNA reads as TGCGCCAGCAGTAGGACATACCAAGAGACCCAGTACTTC. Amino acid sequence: CASSRTYQETQYF.

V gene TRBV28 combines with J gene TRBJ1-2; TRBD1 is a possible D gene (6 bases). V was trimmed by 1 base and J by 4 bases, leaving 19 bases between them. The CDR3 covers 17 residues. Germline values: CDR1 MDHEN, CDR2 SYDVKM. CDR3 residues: CASSLSGSRGRGYGYTF. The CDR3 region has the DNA TGTGCCAGCAGTTTATCGGGTAGCAGGGGCCGGGGCTATGGCTACACCTTC.

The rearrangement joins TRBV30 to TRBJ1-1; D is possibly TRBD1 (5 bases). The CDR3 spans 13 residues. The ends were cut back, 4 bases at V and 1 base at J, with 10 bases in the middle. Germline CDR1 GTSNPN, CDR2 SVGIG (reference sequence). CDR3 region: CAWNTQGNTEAFF. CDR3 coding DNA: TGTGCCTGGAACACTCAGGGGAACACTGAAGCTTTCTTT. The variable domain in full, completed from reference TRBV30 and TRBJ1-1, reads SQTIHQWPATLVQPVGSPLSLECTVEGTSNPNLYWYRQAAGRGLQLLFYSVGIGQISSEVPQNLSASRPQDRQFILSSKKLLLSDSGFYLCAWNTQGNTEAFFGQGTRLTVV.

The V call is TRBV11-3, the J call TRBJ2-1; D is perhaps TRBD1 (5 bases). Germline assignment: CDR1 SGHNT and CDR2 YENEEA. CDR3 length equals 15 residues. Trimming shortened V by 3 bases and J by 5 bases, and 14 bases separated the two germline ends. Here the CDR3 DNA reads TGTGCCAGCAGCTTTATTGGGGCGTCAAACAATGAGCAGTTCTTC. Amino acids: CASSFIGASNNEQFF.

CDR3 DNA: TGTGCCAGTAGTATCCGGGGGTTCGGTGAAAAACTGTTTTTT. Encoded protein: CASSIRGFGEKLFF. The chain links TRBV19 to TRBJ1-4; possible D gene TRBD1, 5 bases. Trimming left V 3 bases short and J 7 bases short, with 12 bases between. The CDR3 runs 14 residues. CDR1 and CDR2 from the germline V gene are LNHDA and SQIVND (reference sequence).

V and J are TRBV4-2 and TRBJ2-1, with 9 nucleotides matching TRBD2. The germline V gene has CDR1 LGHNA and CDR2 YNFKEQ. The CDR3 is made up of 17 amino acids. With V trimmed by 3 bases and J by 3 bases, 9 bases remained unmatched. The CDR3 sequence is CASSQRASGALYNEQFF. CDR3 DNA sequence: TGTGCCAGCAGCCAGAGGGCTAGCGGGGCGCTCTACAATGAGCAGTTCTTC.